Listed below are T cell receptor beta chains from one sample, sequenced in a study of cytomegalovirus exposure and HLA in healthy donors. Profiling relied on immunoSEQ multiplex PCR, and the TCRdb table lists in-frame clones only, not all of them. Counted here are about 63,000 clones, roughly nine tenths occurring once; the ten biggest clones make up more than 1%. Sequencing was done on a sample of PBMCs. The receptors derive from a young woman in good health and CMV-seronegative. Each CDR3 is given with its conserved first and last residue. Fields, in order: J gene, V gene, CDR3 protein.

J gene: TRBJ2-7; V gene: TRBV6-6; CDR3 protein: CASSTGTSGSEQYF
J gene: TRBJ2-1; V gene: TRBV7-9; CDR3 protein: CASSREYEQFF
J gene: TRBJ2-3; V gene: TRBV7-9; CDR3 protein: CASSGEGWRTDTQYF
J gene: TRBJ1-4; V gene: TRBV28; CDR3 protein: CASSLQSTNEKLFF
J gene: TRBJ2-1; V gene: TRBV6-4; CDR3 protein: CASSESQGMTDEQFF
J gene: TRBJ2-7; V gene: TRBV7-9; CDR3 protein: CASSLDDRGGEQYF
J gene: TRBJ2-7; V gene: TRBV6-1; CDR3 protein: CATNSPVHEQYF
J gene: TRBJ1-2; V gene: TRBV28; CDR3 protein: CASSPGAAIYGYTF
J gene: TRBJ1-2; V gene: TRBV19; CDR3 protein: CASSIGYGEGGYTF
J gene: TRBJ2-5; V gene: TRBV2; CDR3 protein: CASSEAESNGPPGETQYF
J gene: TRBJ2-3; V gene: TRBV19; CDR3 protein: CASSDRLSTDTQYF
J gene: TRBJ2-2; V gene: TRBV5-1; CDR3 protein: CASSLDLSGDTGELFF
J gene: TRBJ1-1; V gene: TRBV5-5; CDR3 protein: CASTHTGQGLNTEAFF
J gene: TRBJ1-5; V gene: TRBV21-1; CDR3 protein: CASSNQKDRAHSNQPQHF
J gene: TRBJ2-7; V gene: TRBV6-1; CDR3 protein: CASRLAGRSYEQYF
J gene: TRBJ2-7; V gene: TRBV7-2; CDR3 protein: CASRPPGLRYEQYF
J gene: TRBJ2-3; V gene: TRBV7-9; CDR3 protein: CASSLAWDRTDTQYF
J gene: TRBJ2-7; V gene: TRBV7-2; CDR3 protein: CASSLAYTGGYEQYF
J gene: TRBJ2-3; V gene: TRBV27; CDR3 protein: CASSLSSADTQYF
J gene: TRBJ1-3; V gene: TRBV30; CDR3 protein: CAWSPGQAGNTIYF
J gene: TRBJ2-7; V gene: TRBV21-1; CDR3 protein: CASSKEVTSDEQYF
J gene: TRBJ2-7; V gene: TRBV27; CDR3 protein: CASSLYPSGSYEQYF
J gene: TRBJ2-7; V gene: TRBV5-1; CDR3 protein: CASSQSEAGGSYEQYF
J gene: TRBJ2-7; V gene: TRBV25-1; CDR3 protein: CASSPPDRVYEQYF
J gene: TRBJ1-1; V gene: TRBV7-2; CDR3 protein: CASSSQQGVGTEAFF
J gene: TRBJ2-2; V gene: TRBV6-5; CDR3 protein: CASSSRTGHGELFF
J gene: TRBJ2-5; V gene: TRBV5-1; CDR3 protein: CASSLLPGLAGGRGETQYF
J gene: TRBJ2-3; V gene: TRBV27; CDR3 protein: CASSITSGTSSTDTQYF
J gene: TRBJ1-3; V gene: TRBV5-6; CDR3 protein: CASSLENSHSGNTIYF
J gene: TRBJ1-5; V gene: TRBV6-4; CDR3 protein: CASSPRTVNQPQHF